These 12 T cell receptor beta chains share one sample of origin, sequenced in a study of blood T cell dynamics during melanoma immunotherapy. The time point was: week 3, after first cycle of checkpoint inhibitor. Libraries were prepared by immunoSEQ multiplex PCR; TCRdb keeps only in-frame clonotypes and omits some of them. This sample yields over 10,000 clones, of which around nine tenths are seen a single time; less than 0.2% belongs to the top ten. Sequencing was performed on effector memory CD8+ T cells from blood, taken from a patient treated with checkpoint blockade. The receptor set was obtained from a human donor with melanoma.

The CDR3 loop is CASSLESGKYNEQFF. Written as DNA, the CDR3 is TGTGCCAGCAGCTTGGAATCCGGGAAGTACAATGAGCAGTTCTTC. The chain couples TRBV5-6 to TRBJ2-1; D perhaps matches TRBD2 (5 bases). Germline CDR1 SGHDT, CDR2 YYEEEE. Trimming took off 0 bases at V and 4 bases at J, with 11 bases between the two ends. This CDR3 is 15 amino acids long.

The chain recombines TRBV15 with TRBJ2-7, with 8 bases that match TRBD1. V shed 3 bases, J shed 7 bases, and the junction held 2 bases outside the gene matches. This CDR3 has 12 amino acids. Per germline, CDR1 LNHNV and CDR2 YYDKDF (reference sequence). CDR3: CATSSTGGEQYF. DNA of the CDR3: TGTGCCACCAGCAGTACAGGGGGGGAGCAGTACTTC. The full variable domain, rest sourced from reference TRBV15 and TRBJ2-7, is DAMVIQNPRYQVTQFGKPVTLSCSQTLNHNVMYWYQQKSSQAPKLLFHYYDKDFNNEADTPDNFQSRRPNTSFCFLDIRSPGLGDTAMYLCATSSTGGEQYFGPGTRLTVT.

Only one count was recorded for this clone. V usage is TRBV7-8 and J usage is TRBJ1-1; 8 bases line up with TRBD1. This CDR3 contains 16 residues. The germline V gene encodes CDR1 SGHVS and CDR2 FQNEAQ. The trim removed 3 bases at V and 4 bases at J, leaving 10 bases unmatched. The CDR3 bases are TGTGCCAGCAGCTTTCGGACCAGGGGGCACAGCACTGAAGCTTTCTTT. Protein: CASSFRTRGHSTEAFF.

The CDR3 bases are TGTGCCAGCAGCCCAGTAGGCAGTAGCAATCAGCCCCAGCATTTT. As protein: CASSPVGSSNQPQHF. The gene calls are TRBV7-2 and TRBJ1-5; no firm D call. Per germline, CDR1 SGHTA and CDR2 FQGNSA. Trimming cost V 5 bases and J 0 bases, with 11 bases left between them. This CDR3 has 15 residues.

In its sample, this clone was seen a few times. V and J are TRBV19 and TRBJ2-2; D ambiguous. Trimming left V 6 bases short and J 4 bases short, with 9 bases between. The CDR3 is made up of 13 amino acids. CDR1 is LNHDA, CDR2 SQIVND, per germline (reference sequence). CDR3 protein: CASRLQTTGELFF. The CDR3 DNA reads as TGTGCCAGTAGACTTCAAACCACCGGGGAGCTGTTTTTT.

The chain carries TRBV12-5 and TRBJ2-1; D may be TRBD1 (6 bases). V gave up 2 bases and J gave up 4 bases, with 15 bases separating them. CDR1 is LGHNT, CDR2 FRNRAP, per germline. The CDR3 runs 16 residues. This CDR3 reads CASGLHTGLTYNEQFF. For the CDR3, the DNA is TGTGCTAGTGGTTTGCACACAGGGCTAACATACAATGAGCAGTTCTTC.

The chain links TRBV7-9 to TRBJ1-5; D is unclear. This CDR3 region has 14 residues. V was pared by 1 base and J by 7 bases, with 11 bases between. Germline V gene data show CDR1 as SEHNR and CDR2 as FQNEAQ (reference sequence). The CDR3 coding sequence is TGTGCCAGCAGCTTAGGGGGAAGGAACCAGCCCCAGCATTTT. Its translation is CASSLGGRNQPQHF.

This chain uses TRBV18 with TRBJ2-5, with 11 bases lining up with TRBD2. The germline V gene encodes CDR1 KGHSH and CDR2 LQKENI. Trimming removed 5 bases from V and 1 base from J; junction bases left unmatched: 3. The CDR3 totals 15 residues. CDR3 in amino acids: CASSGTSGSQETQYF. The CDR3 DNA is TGTGCCAGCTCAGGAACTAGCGGGAGCCAAGAGACCCAGTACTTC.

J is TRBJ1-5 and V is TRBV28; D not certain. Germline CDR1 is MDHEN and CDR2 is SYDVKM. This CDR3 contains 16 residues. Trimming removed 3 bases from V and 5 bases from J, with 17 bases in between. The CDR3 region is CASSFNPAGMDQPQHF. The CDR3 DNA reads as TGTGCCAGCAGTTTTAACCCGGCGGGGATGGATCAGCCCCAGCATTTT.

The chain combines TRBV19 with TRBJ2-1; D ambiguous. Trimming pared 1 base from V and 6 bases from J, leaving 4 bases between. The CDR3 is 12 amino acids. Germline assignment: CDR1 LNHDA and CDR2 SQIVND (reference sequence). This chain's CDR3 is CASSIGGNEQFF. DNA for the CDR3: TGTGCCAGTAGTATAGGCGGCAATGAGCAGTTCTTC.

V usage is TRBV27 and J usage is TRBJ2-7; 8 nucleotides match TRBD2. Germline CDR1 MNHEY, CDR2 SMNVEV (reference sequence). The V gene end was trimmed by 5 bases and the J gene end by 3 bases; junction bases not matched to a gene: 9. The CDR3 covers 15 residues. The CDR3 here is CASSDTGLGGYEQYF. The CDR3 bases are TGTGCCAGCAGTGACACGGGACTAGGGGGCTACGAGCAGTACTTC.

This clone was seen just once. The chain uses TRBV27 and TRBJ1-1; D unclear. Trimming removed 6 bases from V and 0 bases from J, with 11 bases in between. Germline-derived CDR1 and CDR2 are MNHEY and SMNVEV (reference sequence). CDR3 length equals 14 residues. The CDR3 region is CASSNGVLNTEAFF. CDR3 nucleotides: TGTGCCAGCAGCAACGGGGTCTTGAACACTGAAGCTTTCTTT.